These 20 T cell receptor beta chains came from one sample sequenced in a study of shared clonotypes between healthy human individuals. Using immunoSEQ multiplex PCR, the repertoire was profiled, and TCRdb retains in-frame clones only, with some absent. In the table there are roughly 500,000 clones, 60% to 80% of which are singletons. Sequenced input: PBMCs. The receptor source for this set is a woman in her forties in good health. Some clones in this sample may be carry-over from other donors' samples.

This rearrangement joins TRBV6-1 to TRBJ2-5; D unresolved. This CDR3 has 13 amino acids. CDR1 and CDR2 from the germline V gene are MNHNS and SASEGT. V lost 1 base to trimming and J lost 2 bases, with 5 bases between them. The CDR3, as DNA: TGTGCCAGCAGTGAAGTACAGCAAGAGACCCAGTACTTC. It is translated as CASSEVQQETQYF.

V gene TRBV18 combines with J gene TRBJ2-2, with 11 bases matching TRBD2. V lost 5 bases to trimming and J lost 6 bases; unmatched junction nucleotides: 5. The CDR3 has 15 residues. CDR1 is KGHSH, CDR2 LQKENI, per germline. As DNA, the CDR3 is TGTGCCAGCTCAATGACTAGCGGGATCTCCGGGGAGCTGTTTTTT. Residues: CASSMTSGISGELFF.

The chain has TRBV27 and TRBJ2-6; 9 positions match TRBD1. The CDR3 extends over 19 amino acids. CDR1 and CDR2 from the germline V gene are MNHEY and SMNVEV (reference sequence). V shed 6 bases and J 0 bases; nucleotides not matched to a gene: 12. The CDR3 here is CASSNPRDRDHSGANVLTF. CDR3 bases: TGTGCCAGCAGCAACCCCCGGGACAGGGACCACTCTGGGGCCAACGTCCTGACTTTC.

This clone appeared a single time. This sequence joins TRBV5-1 and TRBJ2-1, with 12 bases that match TRBD2. V gave up 3 bases and J gave up 7 bases; unmatched junction bases: 8. Germline loops: CDR1 SGHRS, CDR2 YFSETQ. There are 16 residues in the CDR3. CDR3: CASSSRLAGVSNEQFF. The CDR3 DNA follows: TGCGCCAGCAGCTCCCGACTAGCGGGAGTAAGTAATGAGCAGTTCTTC.

To note about this clone: Possible read error: a much larger clone is one base away. J is TRBJ2-7 and V is TRBV11-3; D not resolved. The CDR3 extends over 15 amino acids. Germline CDR1 is SGHNT and CDR2 is YENEEA. The CDR3 nucleotides are TGTGCCAGCAGCTTTGATACTACCCGATCCTACGAGCAGCACTTC. Its protein is CASSFDTTRSYEQHF.

The chain uses TRBV7-9 and TRBJ2-1; possibly TRBD1 for D (5 bases). The V end was cut by 2 bases, the J end by 12 bases, with 14 bases between. Germline V gene lookup returns CDR1 SEHNR and CDR2 FQNEAQ (reference sequence). The CDR3 is made up of 13 amino acids. The DNA of the CDR3 is TGTGCCAGCAGCTTATCACAGGCTTTTGGGCAGTTCTTC. As protein: CASSLSQAFGQFF.

The V gene is TRBV6-4, the J gene TRBJ2-1; 11 bases fit TRBD2. V lost 0 bases, J lost 4 bases, and 2 bases stayed unmatched. Germline V gene lookup returns CDR1 MRHNA and CDR2 SNTAGT. This CDR3 comprises 16 residues. CDR3 in DNA: TGTGCCAGCAGTGACTCGACTAGCGGGGATTACAATGAGCAGTTCTTC. It encodes CASSDSTSGDYNEQFF.

The chain joins TRBV2 to TRBJ2-7; no clear D. The CDR3 extends over 13 amino acids. CDR1 and CDR2 (germline): SNHLY, FYNNEI. Trimming took off 8 bases at V and 5 bases at J, with 16 bases between the two ends. The CDR3 nucleotides are TGTGCCAGCTCCAGACGGCCGTTCGACGAGCAGTACTTC. Translating gives CASSRRPFDEQYF.

The V call is TRBV6-5, the J call TRBJ1-5; D is possibly TRBD1 (5 bases). V was pared by 5 bases and J by 6 bases, with 11 bases between. CDR3 length: 13 amino acids. The germline gives CDR1 MNHEY, CDR2 SVGAGI. CDR3 DNA: TGTGCCAGCAGTACGATGAGGGGTCAGCCCCAGCATTTT. Protein sequence: CASSTMRGQPQHF.

V is TRBV5-4 and J is TRBJ1-1, with 8 bases aligning to TRBD1. The junction had 8 bases not matched to a gene; V was cut back by 4 bases and J by 3 bases. The CDR3 length is 15 residues. CDR1 SGHNT and CDR2 YYREEE come from the germline V gene (reference sequence). CDR3 coding DNA: TGTGCCAGCAGCCGTGACAGGGGTACGGACACTGAAGCTTTCTTT. This encodes CASSRDRGTDTEAFF.

The rearrangement links TRBV18 to TRBJ1-1; D gene ambiguous. Germline CDR1 is KGHSH and CDR2 is LQKENI. Trimming pared 6 bases from V and 4 bases from J, leaving 18 bases between. This CDR3 has 15 residues. CDR3 sequence: CASSLGPQPFTEAFF. DNA of the CDR3: TGTGCCAGCTCCCTCGGCCCCCAACCGTTCACTGAAGCTTTCTTT. The full variable domain, with the rest looked up from reference TRBV18 and TRBJ1-1, is NAGVMQNPRHLVRRRGQEARLRCSPMKGHSHVYWYRQLPEEGLKFMVYLQKENIIDESGMPKERFSAEFPKEGPSILRIQQVVRGDSAAYFCASSLGPQPFTEAFFGQGTRLTVV.

The rearrangement joins TRBV4-2 to TRBJ1-2; D may be TRBD1 (5 bases). The CDR3 totals 16 residues. Trimming removed 0 bases at V and 0 bases at J, with 11 bases between. Germline V CDR1 and CDR2: LGHNA, YNFKEQ. The CDR3 loop reads CASSQDTGDANYGYTF. For the CDR3, the DNA is TGTGCCAGCAGCCAAGACACAGGAGATGCTAACTATGGCTACACCTTC.

The gene calls are TRBV15 and TRBJ2-1; D is possibly TRBD2 (5 bases). The CDR3 spans 15 residues. Germline loops: CDR1 LNHNV, CDR2 YYDKDF (reference sequence). With 0 bases removed from V and 4 bases from J, the gap between germline ends came to 10 bases. The CDR3 bases are TGTGCCACCAGCAGAGAAGGACTGAGATACAATGAGCAGTTCTTC. Protein product: CATSREGLRYNEQFF.

CDR3 in DNA: TGTGCCAGCAGCCTTGGCCGGAGTAGGTCACGCACTGAAGCTTTCTTT. This gives the protein CASSLGRSRSRTEAFF. The chain couples TRBV11-3 to TRBJ1-1; no clear D. This CDR3 has 16 residues. V gave up 5 bases and J gave up 4 bases, with 20 bases separating them. Per germline, CDR1 SGHNT and CDR2 YENEEA.

This chain links TRBV2 with TRBJ2-5; D is unclear. V lost 0 bases and J lost 2, with 16 bases in between. The CDR3 spans 17 residues. Per germline, CDR1 SNHLY and CDR2 FYNNEI. The CDR3 DNA is TGTGCCAGCAGTGAAGCGCTTAACCGGCAGATACAAGAGACCCAGTACTTC. Protein sequence: CASSEALNRQIQETQYF.

This chain's CDR3 is CASSEFGTSGGFLDTQYF. CDR3 nucleotides: TGCGCCAGCAGCGAATTCGGGACTAGCGGGGGGTTCTTGGATACGCAGTATTTT. The chain is built from TRBV5-1 and TRBJ2-3; 15 bases are a match to TRBD2. CDR3 length equals 18 residues. Germline V gene data show CDR1 as SGHRS and CDR2 as YFSETQ. V trimming: 4 bases; J trimming: 6 bases; junction bases outside the gene matches: 12.

This clone appeared a single time. V usage is TRBV7-2 and J usage is TRBJ1-2; possible D gene TRBD1, 5 bases. Trimming left V 7 bases short and J 4 bases short, with 16 bases between. CDR1 is SGHTA and CDR2 is FQGNSA in the germline V gene. The CDR3 is made up of 14 amino acids. The CDR3 region has the DNA TGTGCCAGCACCCAACTGACGGGGCTCTATGGCTACACCTTC. Amino acid sequence: CASTQLTGLYGYTF.

This sequence joins TRBV6-6 and TRBJ2-1; TRBD1 might be the D (6 bases). The CDR3 length is 16 residues. The germline V and J ends were trimmed by 7 bases and 2 bases, with 18 bases remaining between them. Germline V CDR1 and CDR2: MNHNY, SVGAGI (reference sequence). This chain's CDR3 is CASTPQGTSTYNEQFF. The CDR3 nucleotides are TGTGCCAGCACTCCTCAGGGGACCTCTACCTACAATGAGCAGTTCTTC.

The genes are TRBV7-9 and TRBJ2-7; 14 bases line up with TRBD2. The CDR3 is made up of 15 amino acids. Germline V gene lookup returns CDR1 SEHNR and CDR2 FQNEAQ (reference sequence). V dropped 4 bases and J dropped 5; count of bases not matched to a gene: 4. Here the CDR3 DNA reads TGTGCCAGCAGCTCTCCGGGACTAGCGGGAGACGAGCAGTACTTC. Its protein product is CASSSPGLAGDEQYF. Combining the CDR3 with reference TRBV7-9 and TRBJ2-7 gives the whole variable domain DTGVSQNPRHKITKRGQNVTFRCDPISEHNRLYWYRQTLGQGPEFLTYFQNEAQLEKSRLLSDRFSAERPKGSFSTLEIQRTEQGDSAMYLCASSSPGLAGDEQYFGPGTRLTVT.

The chain carries TRBV7-9 and TRBJ2-7, with 8 bases identical to TRBD1. CDR3 size: 14 residues. Trimming took 6 bases from V and 2 from J; bases not matched to a gene: 6. Germline V gene data show CDR1 as SEHNR and CDR2 as FQNEAQ (reference sequence). CDR3 sequence: CASSTNRGAYEQYF. As DNA, the CDR3 is TGTGCCAGCAGTACAAACAGGGGGGCCTACGAGCAGTACTTC. Filled out from reference TRBV7-9 and TRBJ2-7, the complete variable domain reads DTGVSQNPRHKITKRGQNVTFRCDPISEHNRLYWYRQTLGQGPEFLTYFQNEAQLEKSRLLSDRFSAERPKGSFSTLEIQRTEQGDSAMYLCASSTNRGAYEQYFGPGTRLTVT.